This is a list of T cell receptor beta chains from one sample in a study of radiotherapy plus CTLA-4 blockade in lung cancer. The repertoire was sequenced with immunoSEQ multiplex PCR; TCRdb's copy has only in-frame clones and lacks some. The sample includes tens of thousands of clones, roughly 80% seen only once; the top ten take around 25%. The material sequenced was peripheral blood, taken from a patient treated with radiotherapy plus ipilimumab. The receptor set was obtained from a human donor with non-small cell lung cancer that progressed on radiotherapy plus ipilimumab. The CDR3 runs from the conserved cysteine through the conserved F or W.

>TRBV4-2|TRBJ1-4
CASSQDGTGGLWDEKLFF
>TRBV27|TRBJ1-1
CASSLTVKNTEAFF
>TRBV5-5|TRBJ1-1
CASSPATRVGTEAFF
>TRBV5-4|TRBJ1-2
CASSLGGVAYGYTF
>TRBV28|TRBJ1-5
CASSWGSNQPQHF
>TRBV27|TRBJ2-3
CASSFFFTDTQYF
>TRBV10-2|TRBJ2-1
CASSELQVPNEQFF
>TRBV2|TRBJ2-2
CASSPGRANTGELFF
>TRBV7-8|TRBJ2-5
CASSLDREATQYF
>TRBV11-2|TRBJ2-1
CASSLASGSYNEQFF
>TRBV4-1|TRBJ2-1
CASSQGLADNEQFF
>TRBV19|TRBJ2-1
CASSIGRGNEQFF
>TRBV27|TRBJ2-2
CASSFLGTTDTGELFF
>TRBV28|TRBJ1-5
CASSLGDRQKGGNQPQHF
>TRBV28|TRBJ2-5
CATLALGETQYF
>TRBV30|TRBJ1-4
CAWSRQGARGEKLFF